One and the same sample provided the 28 T cell receptor beta chains below, sequenced in a study of response to subunit inactivated influenza vaccine. TCRdb re-analysed the RT-PCR reads in MiXCR, keeping a single row per CDR3 protein. This table has more than 700,000 distinct CDR3 sequences, around 21% appearing once. The source material was PBMCs from blood, sampled around 5 days after vaccination. These receptors all come from a man aged 45-65 years who received an inactivated influenza vaccine.

This clonotype was seen more than once but under ten times. This sequence joins TRBV6-2 or TRBV6-3 and TRBJ2-1, with D perhaps being TRBD1 or TRBD2 (5 bases each). This CDR3 spans 15 amino acids. V dropped 0 bases and J dropped 4 bases, with 10 bases sitting between them. Germline V gives CDR1 MNHEY, CDR2 SVGEGT. CDR3 in amino acids: CASSYSGTVYNEQFF. As DNA, the CDR3 is TGTGCCAGCAGTTACTCTGGGACGGTTTACAATGAGCAGTTCTTC.

This clonotype was seen at least ten times. The chain employs TRBV5-1 and TRBJ1-2; no firm D call. CDR1 is SGHRS and CDR2 is YFSETQ in the germline V gene. Trimming left V 0 bases short and J 5 bases short, with 5 bases between. The CDR3 extends over 12 amino acids. The CDR3: CASSLAGYGYTF. The CDR3, as DNA: TGCGCCAGCAGCTTGGCCGGATATGGCTACACCTTC.

This clonotype was detected a few times. This chain joins TRBV18 and TRBJ2-5; no reliable D call. CDR1 is KGHSH and CDR2 is LQKENI in the germline V gene. V was clipped by 5 bases and J by 5 bases, with 12 bases between them. The CDR3 extends over 13 amino acids. The CDR3 protein is CASSSGEPETQYF. The DNA for the CDR3 is TGTGCCAGCTCATCTGGCGAGCCGGAGACCCAGTACTTC.

The rearrangement uses TRBV10-2 and TRBJ2-1; possibly TRBD2 for D (6 bases). CDR1 is WSHSY and CDR2 is SAAADI in the germline V gene. Between the trimmed V and J ends, which lost 5 bases and 7 bases, there was a span of 18 bases. This CDR3 is 15 amino acids long. The CDR3 bases are TGCGCCAGCAGTAGACTAGGGCTGGGAGGTAATGAGCAGTTCTTC. As protein: CASSRLGLGGNEQFF.

Only a few counts were recorded for this clonotype. CDR3 protein: CASSSTGVGNQPQHF. The CDR3 nucleotides read TGCGCCAGCAGCTCGACAGGGGTGGGCAATCAGCCCCAGCATTTT. The V gene is TRBV10-2, the J gene TRBJ1-5; 8 nucleotides match TRBD1. The V segment lost 6 bases and the J segment 2 bases; nucleotides outside the gene matches: 6. The CDR3 totals 15 residues. Germline lookup yields CDR1 WSHSY and CDR2 SAAADI.

This clonotype was seen just once. This may be a read error: a much more frequent sequence differs by one nucleotide. The V and J genes are TRBV6-2 or TRBV6-3 and TRBJ2-7; TRBD2 might be the D (5 bases). The CDR3 covers 14 residues. Germline CDR1 reads MNHEY; CDR2 reads SVGEGT. V lost 6 bases and J 7 bases, leaving 19 bases between the germline ends. The CDR3 DNA reads TGTGCCAGCAGAACAAGGGTCTGGAGGTCTGAGCAGTACTTC. The encoded protein is CASRTRVWRSEQYF.

The V call is TRBV10-3, the J call TRBJ2-3, with 10 bases identical to TRBD2. The CDR3 extends over 13 amino acids. From germline, CDR1 is ENHRY and CDR2 SYGVKD. V was clipped by 10 bases and J by 6 bases; unmatched bases: 7. The chain's CDR3 is CATGTSAGDTQYF. In DNA, the CDR3 is TGTGCCACAGGGACTAGCGCTGGGGATACGCAGTATTTT.

The V call is TRBV12-3 or TRBV12-4, the J call TRBJ2-1; 12 positions agree with TRBD1. V lost 4 bases to trimming and J lost 7 bases; unmatched junction nucleotides: 14. The CDR3 is 18 residues long. CDR3 in amino acids: CASSSGTGGFLRGNEQFF. CDR3 in DNA: TGTGCCAGCAGTTCCGGGACAGGGGGCTTCCTCCGGGGGAATGAGCAGTTCTTC.

This sequence joins TRBV7-2 and TRBJ2-3, with 10 positions matching TRBD2. Looked up from germline, CDR1 is SGHTA and CDR2 is FQGNSA. The V segment lost 5 bases and the J segment 4 bases; nucleotides outside the gene matches: 12. This CDR3 region has 17 residues. The CDR3 DNA sequence: TGTGCCAGCAGCCGGAGGACGAGCGGGAGGGTCCCAGATACGCAGTATTTT. Translation: CASSRRTSGRVPDTQYF.

V is TRBV5-1 and J is TRBJ2-7; perhaps D is TRBD1 or TRBD2 (5 bases each). Trimming removed 3 bases from V and 3 bases from J, with 7 bases in between. CDR1 and CDR2 from the germline V gene are SGHRS and YFSETQ. This CDR3 comprises 12 residues. The CDR3 nucleotides are TGCGCCAGCAGCTGGGACCGCTACGAGCAGTACTTC. Its protein product is CASSWDRYEQYF.

There are a few counts of this clonotype. This chain connects TRBV20-1 to TRBJ2-1; D perhaps matches TRBD1 (6 bases). The CDR3 runs 13 residues. The ends were cut back, 0 bases at V and 6 bases at J, with 9 bases in the middle. The germline V gene encodes CDR1 DFQATT and CDR2 SNEGSKA (reference sequence). The CDR3 DNA sequence: TGCAGTGCTAGAGATACAGGGCTCAATGAGCAGTTCTTC. It encodes CSARDTGLNEQFF.

The CDR3 spells CAWSAPIFDPSTDTQYF. The CDR3, as DNA: TGTGCCTGGAGTGCCCCCATCTTTGACCCAAGCACAGATACGCAGTATTTT. The rearrangement uses TRBV30 and TRBJ2-3; D ambiguous. The CDR3 loop spans 17 amino acids. CDR1 GTSNPN and CDR2 SVGIG come from the germline V gene (reference sequence). Trimming took off 1 base at V and 0 bases at J, with 17 bases between the two ends.

The chain links TRBV5-1 to TRBJ2-5; 9 nucleotides agree with TRBD2. Germline assignment: CDR1 SGHRS and CDR2 YFSETQ. CDR3 length: 17 residues. The V gene end was trimmed by 4 bases and the J gene end by 1 base; junction bases not matched to a gene: 11. CDR3 nucleotides: TGCGCCAGCAGCACCCGACTTGGTAGCGGGGGCCAAGAGACCCAGTACTTC. Protein: CASSTRLGSGGQETQYF.

This clonotype has just a few counts. The rearrangement uses TRBV6-2 or TRBV6-3 and TRBJ2-7, with a tentative D call TRBD2 (7 bases). The CDR3 extends over 14 amino acids. Germline V gives CDR1 MNHEY, CDR2 SVGEGT. V was trimmed by 6 bases and J by 4 bases, leaving 16 bases between them. This chain's CDR3 is CASSPYGGRYEQYF. DNA for the CDR3: TGTGCCAGCAGCCCATACGGGGGGCGGTACGAGCAGTACTTC.

This clonotype appeared many times. V is TRBV19 and J is TRBJ2-7, with D perhaps being TRBD1 or TRBD2 (5 bases each). CDR1 LNHDA and CDR2 SQIVND come from the germline V gene (reference sequence). The CDR3 runs to 12 residues. V dropped 4 bases and J dropped 3 bases, with 7 bases sitting between them. The CDR3 is CASSRDGYEQYF. In DNA form, the CDR3 reads TGTGCCAGTAGTAGGGACGGCTACGAGCAGTACTTC. The full variable domain, its missing parts supplied by reference TRBV19 and TRBJ2-7, is DGGITQSPKYLFRKEGQNVTLSCEQNLNHDAMYWYRQDPGQGLRLIYYSQIVNDFQKGDIAEGYSVSREKKESFPLTVTSAQKNPTAFYLCASSRDGYEQYFGPGTRLTVT.

J is TRBJ1-2 and V is TRBV29-1; the match to TRBD1 covers 7 bases. Germline V gives CDR1 SQVTM, CDR2 ANQGSEA. The J segment lost 4 bases and the V segment lost 7 bases, leaving 6 bases of the junction unmatched. This CDR3 spans 12 amino acids. The CDR3 nucleotides are TGCAGCGCCTCAGGGGGTATCTATGGCTACACCTTC. Residues: CSASGGIYGYTF.

This sequence joins TRBV20-1 and TRBJ2-1, with TRBD1 matching 9 bases. Germline-derived CDR1 and CDR2 are DFQATT and SNEGSKA (reference sequence). V shed 6 bases and J 9 bases; nucleotides not matched to a gene: 12. The CDR3 is 14 residues long. CDR3 amino acids: CSAPTGGGIGEQFF. As DNA, the CDR3 is TGCAGTGCCCCGACAGGGGGGGGGATTGGTGAGCAGTTCTTC.

The chain links TRBV5-1 to TRBJ2-7, with D uncertain. The CDR3 covers 17 residues. Germline-derived CDR1 and CDR2 are SGHRS and YFSETQ. Trimming removed 2 bases from V and 0 bases from J, with 18 bases in between. CDR3 sequence: CASSFQERRISSYEQYF. The CDR3 coding sequence is TGCGCCAGCAGCTTTCAGGAAAGACGGATAAGCTCCTACGAGCAGTACTTC.

CDR3 amino acids: CATNETGAHTQYF. The CDR3 DNA reads as TGTGCCACCAATGAGACAGGGGCACATACGCAGTATTTT. The chain recombines TRBV24-1 with TRBJ2-3, with TRBD1 identical over 8 bases. CDR1 is KGHDR and CDR2 is SFDVKD in the germline V gene. The CDR3 consists of 13 residues. V lost 8 bases to trimming and J lost 7 bases; unmatched junction nucleotides: 7.

This rearrangement joins TRBV19 to TRBJ1-5; 8 positions match TRBD1. The V gene end was trimmed by 8 bases and the J gene end by 1 base; junction bases not matched to a gene: 4. Germline assignment: CDR1 LNHDA and CDR2 SQIVND (reference sequence). This CDR3 spans 14 amino acids. DNA of the CDR3: TGTGCCAGTCTGGGACAGGCGAGCAATCAGCCCCAGCATTTT. The encoded protein is CASLGQASNQPQHF.

This chain connects TRBV28 to TRBJ2-3; 12 bases are a match to TRBD2. The germline V gene encodes CDR1 MDHEN and CDR2 SYDVKM. Unmatched junction bases numbered 20, after V lost 11 bases and J lost 5 bases. CDR3 length equals 18 residues. The CDR3 sequence: CAFALGGLAGSRGDTQYF. In DNA, the CDR3 is TGTGCCTTCGCCCTAGGAGGACTAGCGGGGTCAAGGGGAGATACGCAGTATTTT.

This clonotype was seen a handful of times. The V gene is TRBV7-9, the J gene TRBJ2-1; D might be TRBD2 (6 bases). The CDR3 has 15 amino acids. Trimming shortened V by 1 base and J by 12 bases, and 19 bases separated the two germline ends. CDR1 and CDR2 from the germline V gene are SEHNR and FQNEAQ (reference sequence). CDR3 region: CASSLVAGRFLGQFF. The CDR3 nucleotides read TGTGCCAGCAGCTTAGTGGCGGGACGGTTCTTAGGGCAGTTCTTC. The full variable domain, rest sourced from reference TRBV7-9 and TRBJ2-1, is DTGVSQNPRHKITKRGQNVTFRCDPISEHNRLYWYRQTLGQGPEFLTYFQNEAQLEKSRLLSDRFSAERPKGSFSTLEIQRTEQGDSAMYLCASSLVAGRFLGQFFGPGTRLTVL.

The table lists this clonotype with a few counts. The gene calls are TRBV20-1 and TRBJ2-2; unclear D gene. Trimming left V 4 bases short and J 2 bases short, with 11 bases between. CDR1 is DFQATT, CDR2 SNEGSKA, per germline (reference sequence). This CDR3 contains 14 residues. Here the CDR3 DNA reads TGCAGTGCTACAGGAGCCCCAAACACCGGGGAGCTGTTTTTT. Protein product: CSATGAPNTGELFF.

The chain carries TRBV6-1 and TRBJ1-1; D is perhaps TRBD1 (5 bases). The V end lost 6 bases, the J end lost 1 base, and 15 bases lay between the germline ends. The V gene's germline CDR1 is MNHNS and CDR2 SASEGT. The CDR3 is 15 amino acids. The CDR3 spells CASSRSQVTNTEAFF. CDR3 DNA: TGTGCCAGCAGCCGCTCACAGGTGACGAACACTGAAGCTTTCTTT.

This chain links TRBV12-3 or TRBV12-4 with TRBJ1-5, with TRBD1 identical over 10 bases. CDR3 length: 16 residues. J was trimmed by 2 bases and V by 4 bases; bases with no gene match: 5. In DNA form, the CDR3 reads TGTGCCAGCAGTTCCTTCGGACAGGGGGGCAATCAGCCCCAGCATTTT. Protein sequence: CASSSFGQGGNQPQHF.

V and J are TRBV6-5 and TRBJ2-3; 12 bases agree with TRBD2. CDR1 is MNHEY and CDR2 is SVGAGI in the germline V gene. This CDR3 has 18 amino acids. With V trimmed by 2 bases and J by 0 bases, 6 bases remained unmatched. CDR3 sequence reads: CASSYGLAGGRSTDTQYF. The CDR3 nucleotides are TGTGCCAGCAGTTACGGTCTAGCGGGAGGGCGGAGCACAGATACGCAGTATTTT.

This clonotype appeared a few times. This chain joins TRBV5-8 and TRBJ2-7; no clear D. The CDR3 covers 14 residues. Trimming cost V 4 bases and J 4 bases, with 15 bases left between them. Germline CDR1 and CDR2: SGHTS and YDEGEE. In DNA form, the CDR3 reads TGTGCCAGCAGCCCAGGACGGATGCTATACGAGCAGTACTTC. Translated: CASSPGRMLYEQYF.

The V and J genes are TRBV10-3 and TRBJ2-5; 8 bases line up with TRBD1. The CDR3 sequence is 15 residues long. Germline V gives CDR1 ENHRY, CDR2 SYGVKD. V shed 0 bases and J 5 bases; nucleotides not matched to a gene: 5. The CDR3, as DNA: TGTGCCATCAGTGAGTCGAGACAGGGGTCGGAGACCCAGTACTTC. Translating it yields CAISESRQGSETQYF.